This TCR beta chain comes out of a study of blood T cell repertoires in COVID-19. Overall study: Acute-phase and convalescent COVID-19 samples originated in the United States, Italy and Spain. T cells, B-cell-depleted T cells, or PBMCs provided the cDNA or gDNA that served as material.

Authors' data handling: Amplification with reference gene primers provided the estimates of nucleated cell counts. Profiled with immunoSEQ multiplex PCR; TCRdb holds only in-frame clones, not every one. V and J calls and clone size follow that table, whereas D and trimming were derived from the DNA. Here the sample spans 75,000 to 90,000 clones, about four fifths being singletons. The CDR3 consists of 17 residues. Germline CDR1 and CDR2: SQVTM and ANQGSEA. The V segment lost 4 bases and the J segment 2 bases; nucleotides outside the gene matches: 9. The gene calls are TRBV29-1 and TRBJ2-2; 11 nucleotides line up with TRBD2. Sequencing used peripheral blood. The sequence was collected from a middle-aged woman with active or convalescent COVID-19. The CDR3 nucleotides read TGCAGCGTTGGACGACTAGCGGGAAAGGGAAACACCGGGGAGCTGTTTTTT. Residues: CSVGRLAGKGNTGELFF.